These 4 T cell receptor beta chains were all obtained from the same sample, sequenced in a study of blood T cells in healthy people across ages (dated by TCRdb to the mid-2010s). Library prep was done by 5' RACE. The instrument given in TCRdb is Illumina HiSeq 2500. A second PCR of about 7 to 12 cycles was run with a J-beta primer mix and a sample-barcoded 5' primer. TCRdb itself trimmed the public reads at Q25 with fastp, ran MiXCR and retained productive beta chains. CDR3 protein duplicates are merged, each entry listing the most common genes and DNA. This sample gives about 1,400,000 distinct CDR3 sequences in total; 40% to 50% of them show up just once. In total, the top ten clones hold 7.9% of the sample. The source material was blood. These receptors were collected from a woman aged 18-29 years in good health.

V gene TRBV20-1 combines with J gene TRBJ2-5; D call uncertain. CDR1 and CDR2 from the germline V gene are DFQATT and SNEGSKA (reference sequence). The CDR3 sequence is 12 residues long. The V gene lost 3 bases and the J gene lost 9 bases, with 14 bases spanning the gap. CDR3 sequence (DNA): TGCAGTGCTAGGAACAGCGAAGGATCCCAGTACTTC. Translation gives CSARNSEGSQYF.

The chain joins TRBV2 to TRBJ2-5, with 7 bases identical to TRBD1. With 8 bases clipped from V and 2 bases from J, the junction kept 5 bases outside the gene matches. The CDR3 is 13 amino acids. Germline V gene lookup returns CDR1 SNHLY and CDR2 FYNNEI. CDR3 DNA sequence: TGTGCCAGCCTCGGACAGGCTCAAGAGACCCAGTACTTC. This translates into CASLGQAQETQYF.

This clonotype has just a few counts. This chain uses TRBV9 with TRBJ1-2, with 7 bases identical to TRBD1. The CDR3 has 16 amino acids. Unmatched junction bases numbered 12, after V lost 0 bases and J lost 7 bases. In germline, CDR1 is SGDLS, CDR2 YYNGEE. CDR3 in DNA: TGTGCCAGCAGCGTAGATGGTGGGGGACAGTCGTCTGGCTACACCTTC. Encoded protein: CASSVDGGGQSSGYTF.

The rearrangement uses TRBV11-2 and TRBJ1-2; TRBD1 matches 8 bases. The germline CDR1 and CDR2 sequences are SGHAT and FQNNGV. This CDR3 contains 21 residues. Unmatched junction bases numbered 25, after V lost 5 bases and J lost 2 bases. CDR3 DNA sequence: TGTGCCAGCAGCACATTCCTGGGACAGGCCTCCGGAGGGTCCGGGAACTATGGCTACACCTTC. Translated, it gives CASSTFLGQASGGSGNYGYTF.